The 3 T cell receptor beta chains presented below share a single source sample, sequenced in a study of regulatory T cells in long-lasting Graves disease. Time point indicated: persistent/refractory GD, antithyroid drugs over 5 years with positive TRAb. Following extraction of RNA from PBMCs, that RNA was used to make the TCR library. iRepertoire HTBI primers and Arm-PCR of CDR3 regions built TCR beta libraries. TCRdb recomputed calls from the multiplex PCR reads with MiXCR, one row per CDR3 protein. The sample carries 500,000 to 700,000 distinct CDR3 sequences, about 30% recorded once. This sample comprised peripheral blood mononuclear cells (PBMCs), obtained when the disease was refractory, from a patient treated with antithyroid drugs. These receptors all stem from a female donor with Graves disease.

This clonotype was seen only a few times. The gene calls are TRBV20-1 and TRBJ2-5, with a weak D call TRBD2 (6 bases). This CDR3 comprises 11 residues. Trimming left V 5 bases short and J 5 bases short, with 9 bases between. The V gene's germline CDR1 is DFQATT and CDR2 SNEGSKA (reference sequence). Here the CDR3 DNA reads TGCAGTGCTGAAGGGAGGGAGACCCAGTACTTC. Translating gives CSAEGRETQYF.

This clonotype has ten or more counts. The chain joins TRBV20-1 to TRBJ2-5, with 10 nucleotides matching TRBD1. The CDR3 extends over 14 amino acids. J was trimmed by 3 bases and V by 1 base; bases with no gene match: 2. Germline V gene lookup returns CDR1 DFQATT and CDR2 SNEGSKA (reference sequence). In DNA, the CDR3 is TGCAGTGCTAGAGCCGGGACAGGGGAAGAGACCCAGTACTTC. Its protein is CSARAGTGEETQYF.

The rearrangement links TRBV19 to TRBJ2-7, with 9 bases aligning to TRBD1. The germline V gene encodes CDR1 LNHDA and CDR2 SQIVND (reference sequence). The CDR3 covers 14 residues. V lost 4 bases, J lost 1 base, and 2 bases stayed unmatched. This CDR3 is CASSKGQGSYEQYF. As DNA, the CDR3 is TGTGCCAGTAGTAAAGGACAGGGGTCCTACGAGCAGTACTTC.